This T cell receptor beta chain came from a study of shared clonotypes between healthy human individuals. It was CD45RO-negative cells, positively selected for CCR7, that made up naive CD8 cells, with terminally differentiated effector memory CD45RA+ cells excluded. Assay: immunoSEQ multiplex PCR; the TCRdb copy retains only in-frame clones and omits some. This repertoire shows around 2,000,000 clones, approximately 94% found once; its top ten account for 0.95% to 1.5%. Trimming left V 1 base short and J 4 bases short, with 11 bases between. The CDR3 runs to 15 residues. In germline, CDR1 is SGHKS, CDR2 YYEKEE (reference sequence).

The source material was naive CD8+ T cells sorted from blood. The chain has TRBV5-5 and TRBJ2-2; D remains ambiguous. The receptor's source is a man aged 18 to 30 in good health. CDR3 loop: CASSLILSFTGELFF. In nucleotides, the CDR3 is TGTGCCAGCAGCTTGATCCTGTCCTTCACCGGGGAGCTGTTTTTT.